Each of the 18 T cell receptor beta chains below was sequenced from the same sample in a study of T cells in Graves' hyperthyroidism and ophthalmopathy. The investigators amplified TCR beta CDR3 regions from RNA transcripts. The HTBI primer set drove a first-round RT-PCR of the TCR CDR3. TCRdb used MiXCR to reprocess the multiplex PCR reads, holding one entry per CDR3 protein. Of 250,000 to 300,000 distinct CDR3 sequences listed, roughly 18% were seen once; the top ten hold 39%. Sequencing was carried out using blood. All receptors derive from a man aged 50-59 years with Graves' ophthalmopathy.

J is TRBJ2-1 and V is TRBV6-1, with TRBD2 identical over 9 bases. Germline V gives CDR1 MNHNS, CDR2 SASEGT. V gave up 3 bases and J gave up 1 base; unmatched junction bases: 4. The CDR3 runs to 16 residues. CDR3 amino acids: CASSDIAGDSYNEQFF. CDR3 sequence (DNA): TGTGCCAGCAGTGATATAGCGGGAGATTCCTACAATGAGCAGTTCTTC.

The rearrangement uses TRBV12-3 or TRBV12-4 and TRBJ1-3, with D perhaps TRBD1 (5 bases). Trimming left V 5 bases short and J 4 bases short, with 15 bases between. The CDR3 loop spans 15 amino acids. The CDR3 nucleotides read TGTGCCAGCAGTGACCAGGGTAGTGTCGGAAACACCATATATTTT. This gives the protein CASSDQGSVGNTIYF.

V gene TRBV5-1 combines with J gene TRBJ2-7; 7 positions agree with TRBD2. J was trimmed by 4 bases and V by 0 bases; bases with no gene match: 7. Germline CDR1 and CDR2: SGHRS and YFSETQ. The CDR3 is 15 residues long. The CDR3 DNA is TGCGCCAGCAGCTTGGGGGGCGGGAGCGGTTACGAGCAGTACTTC. This sequence encodes CASSLGGGSGYEQYF.

The CDR3 loop reads CATARSKSSYNEQFF. The CDR3 region has the DNA TGTGCCACCGCGAGATCGAAAAGCTCCTACAATGAGCAGTTCTTC. V usage is TRBV6-1 and J usage is TRBJ2-1; D is undetermined. The germline V gene encodes CDR1 MNHNS and CDR2 SASEGT. The CDR3 covers 15 residues. Deletions cut 10 bases from V and 0 bases from J, with 16 bases between.

This clonotype appeared many times. The chain is built from TRBV29-1 and TRBJ2-3; possibly TRBD2 for D (5 bases). Germline CDR1 reads SQVTM; CDR2 reads ANQGSEA. The CDR3 has 14 residues. V was trimmed by 2 bases and J by 3 bases, leaving 12 bases between them. The DNA for the CDR3 is TGCAGCGTTGAATCTAGCTACAGAACAGATACGCAGTATTTT. Translated: CSVESSYRTDTQYF.

This clonotype was seen at least ten times. The genes are TRBV20-1 and TRBJ1-1, with D possibly being TRBD1 (5 bases). Germline-derived CDR1 and CDR2 are DFQATT and SNEGSKA (reference sequence). The CDR3 consists of 16 residues. V lost 3 bases, J lost 4 bases, and 21 bases lay in between. CDR3 DNA: TGCAGTGCTAGCAACCGGGGGAAGCTCAGGAGCACTGAAGCTTTCTTT. Residues: CSASNRGKLRSTEAFF.

This clonotype was recorded many times. The V gene is TRBV30, the J gene TRBJ1-1; D gene uncertain. The CDR3 contains 13 residues. Per germline, CDR1 GTSNPN and CDR2 SVGIG (reference sequence). With 3 bases removed from V and 8 bases from J, the gap between germline ends came to 16 bases. The CDR3 DNA follows: TGTGCCTGGAGGTTTGGTCGGCCGGGGGAAGCTTTCTTT. Translation gives CAWRFGRPGEAFF. Together with reference TRBV30 and TRBJ1-1, the CDR3 gives the full variable domain: SQTIHQWPATLVQPVGSPLSLECTVEGTSNPNLYWYRQAAGRGLQLLFYSVGIGQISSEVPQNLSASRPQDRQFILSSKKLLLSDSGFYLCAWRFGRPGEAFFGQGTRLTVV.

This clonotype was detected only once. One junction end does not reproduce the germline sequence, and a read error may be involved. The rearrangement joins TRBV12-3 or TRBV12-4 to TRBJ2-1, with TRBD1 matching over 9 bases. The CDR3 consists of 15 residues. In DNA, the CDR3 is TGTGACAGCAGCCATACAGGGGGCCCGGTCAATGAGCAGTTCTTC. It specifies CDSSHTGGPVNEQFF.

A remark on this clonotype: A single base separates this from a much larger clone, so it may be a read error. The chain is built from TRBV3-1 and TRBJ2-7; D unresolved. The CDR3 length is 14 residues. Per germline, CDR1 LGHDT and CDR2 YNNKEL (reference sequence). CDR3: CVSSQEDGPYEQYF. CDR3 DNA: TGTGTCAGCAGCCAAGAGGACGGACCCTACGAGCAGTACTTC.

This clonotype was detected many times. The CDR3 coding sequence is TGTGCCAGCTCAGAAACAGTTTCTCCTATGAACACTGAAGCTTTCTTT. Translation: CASSETVSPMNTEAFF. The V and J genes are TRBV18 and TRBJ1-1, with unresolved D. V was trimmed by 5 bases and J by 0 bases, leaving 16 bases between them. CDR1 is KGHSH, CDR2 LQKENI, per germline. CDR3 length: 16 residues.

The rearrangement joins TRBV7-9 to TRBJ2-1, with D perhaps TRBD1 (6 bases). Germline-derived CDR1 and CDR2 are SEHNR and FQNEAQ (reference sequence). V was pared by 1 base and J by 3 bases, with 7 bases between. This CDR3 spans 14 amino acids. In nucleotides, the CDR3 is TGTGCCAGCAGCTTAGAGGGGGTCTACAATGAGCAGTTCTTC. It specifies CASSLEGVYNEQFF. The full variable domain, completed using reference TRBV7-9 and TRBJ2-1, is DTGVSQNPRHKITKRGQNVTFRCDPISEHNRLYWYRQTLGQGPEFLTYFQNEAQLEKSRLLSDRFSAERPKGSFSTLEIQRTEQGDSAMYLCASSLEGVYNEQFFGPGTRLTVL.

This clonotype was detected many times. The genes are TRBV5-1 and TRBJ2-3; possible D gene TRBD2, 5 bases. Germline V lookup: CDR1 SGHRS, CDR2 YFSETQ. The CDR3 sequence is 13 residues long. Trimming pared 3 bases from V and 4 bases from J, leaving 9 bases between. The CDR3 spells CASSWAGADTQYF. DNA of the CDR3: TGCGCCAGCAGCTGGGCCGGGGCAGATACGCAGTATTTT.

This chain joins TRBV30 and TRBJ2-2; 12 bases line up with TRBD1. CDR1 is GTSNPN and CDR2 is SVGIG in the germline V gene (reference sequence). The V and J ends lost 1 base and 2 bases, in that order; junction bases with no gene match: 2. This CDR3 region has 16 residues. CDR3 protein: CAWSGGTGGNTGELFF. The CDR3 DNA reads TGTGCCTGGAGTGGGGGGACAGGGGGCAACACCGGGGAGCTGTTTTTT.

This clonotype was picked up a small number of times. The CDR3 protein is CASKGYQSVEKLFF. CDR3 bases: TGTGCCAGCAAGGGGTACCAATCGGTCGAAAAACTGTTTTTT. This chain links TRBV6-1 with TRBJ1-4, with D possibly matching TRBD1 (5 bases). The CDR3 loop spans 14 amino acids. V dropped 7 bases and J dropped 8 bases, with 17 bases sitting between them. Germline-derived CDR1 and CDR2 are MNHNS and SASEGT.

This clonotype was recorded many times. The chain couples TRBV20-1 to TRBJ2-3; 9 nucleotides agree with TRBD2. Trimming cost V 5 bases and J 4 bases; bases outside gene matches: 10. CDR3 length: 15 amino acids. Looked up from germline, CDR1 is DFQATT and CDR2 is SNEGSKA (reference sequence). This CDR3 reads CSAQSLAGPADTQYF. The CDR3 DNA reads as TGCAGTGCTCAGTCACTAGCGGGTCCTGCAGATACGCAGTATTTT.

The gene calls are TRBV29-1 and TRBJ1-2; 7 positions agree with TRBD1. Germline trimming cut 6 bases from V and 9 bases from J; bases unmatched to any gene: 16. The CDR3 consists of 14 residues. Per germline, CDR1 SQVTM and CDR2 ANQGSEA. CDR3 sequence reads: CSVDREGSLWSYTF. The CDR3 nucleotides are TGCAGCGTCGACAGGGAGGGGAGTCTATGGAGCTACACCTTC.

This clonotype was seen at least ten times. The chain recombines TRBV5-1 with TRBJ2-7; D unclear. The CDR3 is 14 residues long. From germline, CDR1 is SGHRS and CDR2 YFSETQ. Trimming cost V 1 base and J 5 bases, with 13 bases left between them. The CDR3: CASSLRRSSHEQYF. DNA of the CDR3: TGCGCCAGCAGCTTGAGGCGTTCTTCACACGAGCAGTACTTC.

This clonotype came up many times. V is TRBV2 and J is TRBJ2-3; possibly TRBD2 for D (7 bases). The V end was cut by 5 bases, the J end by 2 bases, with 14 bases between. Germline lookup yields CDR1 SNHLY and CDR2 FYNNEI. The CDR3 runs 15 residues. CDR3 DNA: TGTGCCAGCAGTTGGGGGGGCGCGAACACAGATACGCAGTATTTT. It yields the protein CASSWGGANTDTQYF.